This entry describes one T cell receptor beta chain. Assay used: immunoSEQ multiplex PCR; TCRdb lists only in-frame clones, some missing. The sample shows about 77,000 clones, about 93% of them seen only once. The CDR3 has 13 amino acids. CDR1 is MDHEN, CDR2 SYDVKM, per germline. The V gene lost 3 bases and the J gene lost 5 bases, with 10 bases spanning the gap. These data belong to a study of T cell changes during pregnancy in multiple sclerosis. This material consisted of peripheral blood, taken after pregnancy. The chain combines TRBV28 with TRBJ1-2; D remains unclear. The sequence derives from a female donor in good health, enrolled as a control in a pregnancy study. CDR3 residues: CASSFLALYGYTF. The CDR3 DNA sequence: TGTGCCAGCAGTTTTCTGGCACTATATGGCTACACCTTC.